The sequence of this TCR beta chain was determined in a study of T-cell memory formation after mild COVID-19 (dated by TCRdb to 2020 to 2022). Background on the whole study: Most TCR sequence clusters were specific to one of the two donors. Two young, previously healthy adult volunteers made up the cohort, one male and one female. T-cell clones expanding and contracting after mild COVID-19 in two donors were tracked by longitudinal TCRalpha and TCRbeta repertoire sequencing.

Study-wide findings and limitations: The second-wave clones that peaked on day 37 were not confirmed to be SARS-CoV-2 specific. The study covered only a couple of mild cases, and larger cohorts including severe cases with pre-infection samples were considered necessary. Some responding clones were detected in pre-infection memory, which suggested that pre-existing cross-reactive memory T cells had joined the SARS-CoV-2 response. Clones that contracted from day 15 to 85 showed balanced CD4/CD8 phenotypes, whereas a second wave of clones that expanded from day 15 to 37 leaned towards CD4+. Contracting CD4+ clones were found mainly in CM and EM memory subsets, while CD8+ clones were enriched in EMRA.

Comment on this clonotype: It has no known antigen specificity. No quality values exist for individual bases; no much larger clone is one base distant.

Ficoll-Paque density gradient centrifugation was the method used to isolate PBMCs. TCRdb records Illumina NovaSeq 6000 as the sequencer. TCRalpha and TCRbeta cDNA libraries were constructed by 5'RACE with constant-segment primers, with sample barcodes and unique molecular identifiers being introduced. Trizol reagent was used to extract RNA from every sample. Amplification of the libraries took two PCR steps, and the second step added a second sample barcode plus Illumina TruSeq adapters. The libraries were sequenced on an Illumina NovaSeq using 2 x 150 bp paired-end reads. Per the original workflow: Demultiplexing of reads and collapsing into UMI-guided consensus sequences were performed with migec v1.2.7. Using mixcr v2.1.11, the UMI consensuses were aligned to TRA and TRB V and J templates and assembled into clonotypes. Clonotypes were classified as expanded or contracted when called significant by both edgeR and NoisET, with noise models trained on biological replicates. For edgeR calls, the thresholds were a false discovery rate-adjusted p below 0.01 and a log2 fold-change of 1. As an exploratory analysis of dynamics, PCA with hierarchical clustering was applied to max-normalized trajectories of the 1000 most abundant clonotypes. Each responding clone was given a CD4 or CD8 phenotype based on the CD4+ and CD8+ repertoires, which had been sequenced separately. Using fastp at Q25 and MiXCR, TCRdb reprocessed the public reads and kept productive beta chains. Rows merge per CDR3 protein into single entries with the most common DNA and genes. The V and J calls here are based on TCRdb, not the publication. The sample profile shows over 500,000 distinct CDR3 sequences; roughly a sixth of them were found once. Around 8.1% of the sample is held by the ten biggest clonotypes.

From the cysteine through the phenylalanine, the CDR3 covers 16 amino acids. The read is trimmed to its CDR3 DNA, 48 bases read in frame from base 1. Clipping removes 4 bases from V and 2 bases from J, with 8 as the unmatched junction base count. CDR1 is given as SGDLS and CDR2 as YYNGEE, both from the germline V gene. The sequence joins TRBV9 to TRBJ2-2; 7 bases in the junction line up with TRBD1. This TCR derives from an adult woman who had mild COVID-19 (a few samples of this study predate the infection). The sample titles of this study are shuffled in the database, so cell type and time point are left out; the donor was told from shared clones. The sample was PBMCs or a T cell subset sorted from them (not recorded which). The sequenced DNA: TGTGCCAGCAGCTTCTCCCGGGACAGTAACACCGGGGAGCTGTTTTTT. This translates into CASSFSRDSNTGELFF.